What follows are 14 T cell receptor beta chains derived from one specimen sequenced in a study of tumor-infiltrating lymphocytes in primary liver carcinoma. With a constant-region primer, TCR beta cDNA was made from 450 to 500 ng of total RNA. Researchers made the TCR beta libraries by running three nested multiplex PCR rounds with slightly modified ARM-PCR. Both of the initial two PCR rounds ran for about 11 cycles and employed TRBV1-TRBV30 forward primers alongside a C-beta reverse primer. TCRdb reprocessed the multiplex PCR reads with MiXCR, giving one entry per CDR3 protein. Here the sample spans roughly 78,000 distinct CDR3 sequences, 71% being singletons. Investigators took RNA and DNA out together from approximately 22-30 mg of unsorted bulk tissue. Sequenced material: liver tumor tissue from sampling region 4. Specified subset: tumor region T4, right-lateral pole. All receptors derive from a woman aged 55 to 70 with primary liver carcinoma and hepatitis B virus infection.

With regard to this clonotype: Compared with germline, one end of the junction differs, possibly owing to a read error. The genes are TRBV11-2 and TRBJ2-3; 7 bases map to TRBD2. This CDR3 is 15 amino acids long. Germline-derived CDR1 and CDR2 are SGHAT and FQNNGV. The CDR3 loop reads CASSPGLVGPDTQYF. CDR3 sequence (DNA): TGTGCTAGCAGTCCTGGACTAGTGGGCCCAGATACGCAGTATTTT.

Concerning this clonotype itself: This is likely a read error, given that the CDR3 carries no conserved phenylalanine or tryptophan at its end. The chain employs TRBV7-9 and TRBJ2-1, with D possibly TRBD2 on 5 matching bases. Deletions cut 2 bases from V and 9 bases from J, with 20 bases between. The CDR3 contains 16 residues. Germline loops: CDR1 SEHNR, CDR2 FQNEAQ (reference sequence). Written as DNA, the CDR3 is TGTGCCAGCAGCTTATCGTCGGTGGTAGCCGGGATTGAGCAGTTCTTA. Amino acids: CASSLSSVVAGIEQFL.

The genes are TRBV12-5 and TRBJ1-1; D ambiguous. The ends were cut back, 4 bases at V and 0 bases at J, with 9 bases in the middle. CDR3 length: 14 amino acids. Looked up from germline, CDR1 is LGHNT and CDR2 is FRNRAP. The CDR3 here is CASGSGDVNTEAFF. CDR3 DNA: TGTGCTAGTGGTTCCGGGGATGTGAACACTGAAGCTTTCTTT.

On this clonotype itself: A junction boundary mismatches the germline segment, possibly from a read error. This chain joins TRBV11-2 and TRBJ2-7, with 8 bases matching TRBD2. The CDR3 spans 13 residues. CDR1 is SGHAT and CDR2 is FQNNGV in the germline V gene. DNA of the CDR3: TGTGCCAGCAGCTTAACCAGCGGGAGCGAGCAGTGCTTT. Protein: CASSLTSGSEQCF.

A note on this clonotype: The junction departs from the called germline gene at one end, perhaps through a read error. The CDR3 DNA follows: TGTACCAGCAGTTACTCGGCCTCCCGGGGCTCCTACGATGAGCAGTTCTTC. As protein: CTSSYSASRGSYDEQFF. The chain is built from TRBV6-5 and TRBJ2-1; the D call may be TRBD1 or TRBD2 (5 bases each). The CDR3 is 17 residues long. The germline V gene has CDR1 MNHEY and CDR2 SVGAGI.

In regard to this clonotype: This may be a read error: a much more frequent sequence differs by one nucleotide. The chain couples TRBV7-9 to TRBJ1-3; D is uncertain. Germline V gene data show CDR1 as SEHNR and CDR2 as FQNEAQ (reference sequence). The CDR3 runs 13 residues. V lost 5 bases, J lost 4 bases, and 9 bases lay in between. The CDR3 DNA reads TGTGCCAGCAGCCCCCAGACAGGAAACACCATATATTTT. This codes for CASSPQTGNTIYF. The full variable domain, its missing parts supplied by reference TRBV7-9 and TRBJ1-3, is DTGVSQNPRHKITKRGQNVTFRCDPISEHNRLYWYRQTLGQGPEFLTYFQNEAQLEKSRLLSDRFSAERPKGSFSTLEIQRTEQGDSAMYLCASSPQTGNTIYFGEGSWLTVV.

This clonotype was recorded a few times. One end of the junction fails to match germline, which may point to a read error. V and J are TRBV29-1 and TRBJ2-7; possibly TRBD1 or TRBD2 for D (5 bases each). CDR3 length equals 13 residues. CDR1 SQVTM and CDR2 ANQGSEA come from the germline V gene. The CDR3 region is CNVALGLWDEQYF. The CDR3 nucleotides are TGCAACGTTGCCCTCGGGTTATGGGACGAGCAGTATTTC.

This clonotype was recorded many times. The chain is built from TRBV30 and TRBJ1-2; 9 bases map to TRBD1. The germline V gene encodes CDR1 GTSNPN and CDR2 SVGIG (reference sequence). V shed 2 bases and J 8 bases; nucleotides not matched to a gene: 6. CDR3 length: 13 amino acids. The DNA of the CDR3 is TGTGCCTGGAGTCAGGGACAGGGAAGGGGCTACACCTTC. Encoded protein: CAWSQGQGRGYTF. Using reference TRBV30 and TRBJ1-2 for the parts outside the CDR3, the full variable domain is SQTIHQWPATLVQPVGSPLSLECTVEGTSNPNLYWYRQAAGRGLQLLFYSVGIGQISSEVPQNLSASRPQDRQFILSSKKLLLSDSGFYLCAWSQGQGRGYTFGSGTRLTVV.

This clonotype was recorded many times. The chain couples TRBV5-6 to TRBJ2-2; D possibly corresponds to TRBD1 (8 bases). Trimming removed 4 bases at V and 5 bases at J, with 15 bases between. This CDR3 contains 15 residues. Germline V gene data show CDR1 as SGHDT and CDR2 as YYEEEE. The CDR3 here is CASSHGQGGTGELFF. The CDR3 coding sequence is TGTGCCAGCAGCCACGGACAGGGAGGGACCGGGGAGCTGTTTTTT. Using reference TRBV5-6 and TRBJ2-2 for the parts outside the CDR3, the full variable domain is DAGVTQSPTHLIKTRGQQVTLRCSPKSGHDTVSWYQQALGQGPQFIFQYYEEEERQRGNFPDRFSGHQFPNYSSELNVNALLLGDSALYLCASSHGQGGTGELFFGEGSRLTVL.

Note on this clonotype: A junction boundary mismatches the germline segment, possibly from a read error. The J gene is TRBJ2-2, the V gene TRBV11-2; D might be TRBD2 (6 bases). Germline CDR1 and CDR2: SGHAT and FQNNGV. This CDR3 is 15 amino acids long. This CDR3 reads CASSPPRGSTGEVFF. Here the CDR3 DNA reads TGTGCCAGCAGCCCTCCGCGAGGATCGACCGGGGAGGTGTTTTTT.

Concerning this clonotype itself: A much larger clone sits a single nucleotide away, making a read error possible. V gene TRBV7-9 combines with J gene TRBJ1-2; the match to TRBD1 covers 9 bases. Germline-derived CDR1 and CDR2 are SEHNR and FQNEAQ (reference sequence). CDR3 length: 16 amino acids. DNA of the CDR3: TGTGCCAGCATCTTAGCGCCTTGGACAGGGGATTATGGCTACACCTTC. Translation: CASILAPWTGDYGYTF.

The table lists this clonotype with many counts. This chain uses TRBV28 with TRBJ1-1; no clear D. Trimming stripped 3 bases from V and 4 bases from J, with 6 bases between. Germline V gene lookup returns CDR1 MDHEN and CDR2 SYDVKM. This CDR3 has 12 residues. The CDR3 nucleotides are TGTGCCAGCAGTTTTGCGGGCACTGAAGCTTTCTTT. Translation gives CASSFAGTEAFF.

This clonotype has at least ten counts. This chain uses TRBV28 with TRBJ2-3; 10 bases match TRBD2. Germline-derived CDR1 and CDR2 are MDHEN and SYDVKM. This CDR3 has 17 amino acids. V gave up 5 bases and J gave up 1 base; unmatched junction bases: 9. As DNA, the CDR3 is TGTGCCAGCAGTGAAGTTTACGGGACTAGCGGCACAGATACGCAGTATTTT. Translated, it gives CASSEVYGTSGTDTQYF.

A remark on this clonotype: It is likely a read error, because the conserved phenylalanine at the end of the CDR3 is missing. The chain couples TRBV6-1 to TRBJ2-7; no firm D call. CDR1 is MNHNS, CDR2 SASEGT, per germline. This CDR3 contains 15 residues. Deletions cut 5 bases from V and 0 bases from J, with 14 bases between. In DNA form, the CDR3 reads TGTGCCAGCAGTTTAGAAGAGACGGGCTCCTACGAGCAGTACTTA. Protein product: CASSLEETGSYEQYL.